Presented here are 9 T cell receptor beta chains from one specimen sequenced in a study of cytomegalovirus exposure and HLA in healthy donors. Researchers ran the PCR with 60 Vbeta and 13 Jbeta primers. TCRdb keeps only in-frame clones here, not all; method: immunoSEQ multiplex PCR. The sample includes over 100,000 clones, over 60% seen only once; the top ten take 2.5% to 3.5%. Source material: PBMCs. The receptors were sampled from a woman between 18 and 30 years old in good health and CMV-seropositive.

This clone was detected only once. V usage is TRBV5-6 and J usage is TRBJ1-2; D is undetermined. The CDR3 totals 19 residues. V was trimmed by 0 bases and J by 0 bases, leaving 21 bases between them. The germline V gene has CDR1 SGHDT and CDR2 YYEEEE. This CDR3 reads CASSLAFGGSKGANYGYTF. CDR3 DNA: TGTGCCAGCAGCTTGGCATTCGGTGGGTCAAAAGGAGCTAACTATGGCTACACCTTC.

The gene calls are TRBV6-5 and TRBJ1-1; D is uncertain. The germline V and J ends were trimmed by 6 bases and 0 bases, with 14 bases remaining between them. The CDR3 is made up of 15 amino acids. In germline, CDR1 is MNHEY, CDR2 SVGAGI. As DNA, the CDR3 is TGTGCCAGCAGCACTATCCGGGTCCTGAACACTGAAGCTTTCTTT. It translates to CASSTIRVLNTEAFF.

V is TRBV11-3 and J is TRBJ1-1; no firm D call. V was cut by 1 base and J by 5 bases, with 11 bases left in between. The CDR3 is made up of 14 amino acids. Germline V gene sequence: CDR1 SGHNT, CDR2 YENEEA. In nucleotides, the CDR3 is TGTGCCAGCAGCTTAGGGACGGGGATGACTGAAGCTTTCTTT. Protein sequence: CASSLGTGMTEAFF.

J is TRBJ1-4 and V is TRBV4-2, with D perhaps matching TRBD1 (5 bases). V gave up 5 bases and J gave up 4 bases, with 17 bases separating them. Germline lookup yields CDR1 LGHNA and CDR2 YNFKEQ. This CDR3 has 16 amino acids. CDR3 nucleotide sequence: TGTGCCAGCAGCAACGGGGGAGGGGCAAGTAATGAAAAACTGTTTTTT. This gives the protein CASSNGGGASNEKLFF.

The chain carries TRBV4-2 and TRBJ2-3, with TRBD1 matching over 9 bases. This CDR3 region has 16 residues. Per the germline V gene, CDR1 is LGHNA and CDR2 is YNFKEQ. The V segment lost 4 bases and the J segment 3 bases; nucleotides outside the gene matches: 8. This chain's CDR3 is CASSRTTGGVTDTQYF. Here the CDR3 DNA reads TGTGCCAGCAGCCGCACGACAGGGGGGGTGACAGATACGCAGTATTTT.

The chain employs TRBV7-3 and TRBJ2-1; tentative D call: TRBD1 (5 bases). V shed 5 bases and J shed 5 bases, with 13 bases lying between them. The CDR3 is 14 amino acids. In germline, CDR1 is SGHTA, CDR2 FQGTGA. The CDR3 sequence is CASSPMWGDNEQFF. DNA of the CDR3: TGTGCCAGCAGCCCTATGTGGGGCGACAATGAGCAGTTCTTC.

This clone was seen many times. This chain links TRBV5-4 with TRBJ1-1; D gene unclear. Trimming pared 0 bases from V and 0 bases from J, leaving 15 bases between. The germline gives CDR1 SGHNT, CDR2 YYREEE (reference sequence). CDR3 size: 17 residues. The CDR3 spells CASSLGSGVDLNTEAFF. In nucleotides, the CDR3 is TGTGCCAGCAGCTTGGGGTCAGGCGTGGATTTGAACACTGAAGCTTTCTTT.

Turning to this clone: One end of the junction does not line up with germline, which may come from a read error. CDR3 sequence: CVSSLAGGQGDGNTIYF. CDR3 sequence (DNA): TGCGTCAGCAGCTTGGCCGGGGGACAGGGAGATGGAAACACCATATATTTT. The rearrangement uses TRBV5-1 and TRBJ1-3, with 9 nucleotides matching TRBD1. CDR3 size: 17 residues. Germline loops: CDR1 SGHRS, CDR2 YFSETQ.

The V gene is TRBV9, the J gene TRBJ1-6; a weak D match, TRBD1 (5 bases). The germline gives CDR1 SGDLS, CDR2 YYNGEE. The CDR3 consists of 16 residues. Trimming left V 0 bases short and J 9 bases short, with 16 bases between. Here the CDR3 reads CASSVEQAIGGSPLHF. CDR3 in DNA: TGTGCCAGCAGCGTAGAACAGGCGATCGGGGGTTCACCCCTCCACTTT.